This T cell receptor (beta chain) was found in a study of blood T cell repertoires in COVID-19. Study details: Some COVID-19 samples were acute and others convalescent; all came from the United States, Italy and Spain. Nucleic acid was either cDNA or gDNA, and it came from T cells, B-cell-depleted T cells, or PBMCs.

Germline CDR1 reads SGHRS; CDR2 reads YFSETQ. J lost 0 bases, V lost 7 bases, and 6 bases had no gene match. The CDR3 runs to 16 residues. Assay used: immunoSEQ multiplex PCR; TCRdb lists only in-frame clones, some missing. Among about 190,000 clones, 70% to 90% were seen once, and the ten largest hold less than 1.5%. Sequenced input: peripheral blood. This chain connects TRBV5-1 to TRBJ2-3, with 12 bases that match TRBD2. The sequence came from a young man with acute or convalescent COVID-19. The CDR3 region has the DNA TGCGCCAGCTTCGTACTAGCGGGGGGTAGCACAGATACGCAGTATTTT. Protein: CASFVLAGGSTDTQYF. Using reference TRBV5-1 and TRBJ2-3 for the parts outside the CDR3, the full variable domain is KAGVTQTPRYLIKTRGQQVTLSCSPISGHRSVSWYQQTPGQGLQFLFEYFSETQRNKGNFPGRFSGRQFSNSRSEMNVSTLELGDSALYLCASFVLAGGSTDTQYFGPGTRLTVL.